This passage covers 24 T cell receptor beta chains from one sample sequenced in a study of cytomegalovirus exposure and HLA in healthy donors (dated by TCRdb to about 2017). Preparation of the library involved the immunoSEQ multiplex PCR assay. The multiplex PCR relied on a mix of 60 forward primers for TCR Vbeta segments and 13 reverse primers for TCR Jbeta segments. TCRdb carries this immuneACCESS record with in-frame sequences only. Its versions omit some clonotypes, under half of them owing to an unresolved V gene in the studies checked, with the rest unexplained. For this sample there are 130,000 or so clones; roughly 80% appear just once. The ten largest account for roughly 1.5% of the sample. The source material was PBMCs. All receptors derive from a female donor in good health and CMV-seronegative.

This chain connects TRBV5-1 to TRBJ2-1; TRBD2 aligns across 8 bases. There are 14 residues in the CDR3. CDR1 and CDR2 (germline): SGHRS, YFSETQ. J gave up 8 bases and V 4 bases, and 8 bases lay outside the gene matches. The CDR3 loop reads CASSQRENVHEQFF. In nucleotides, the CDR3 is TGCGCCAGCAGCCAGCGGGAGAACGTCCATGAGCAGTTCTTC.

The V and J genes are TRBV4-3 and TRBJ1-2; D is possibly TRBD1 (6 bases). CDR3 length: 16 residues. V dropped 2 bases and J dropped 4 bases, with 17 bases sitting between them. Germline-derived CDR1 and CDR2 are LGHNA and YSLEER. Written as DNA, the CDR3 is TGCGCCAGCAGCCAAAGAGGGCAGGGGCTAATCTATGGCTACACCTTC. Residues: CASSQRGQGLIYGYTF.

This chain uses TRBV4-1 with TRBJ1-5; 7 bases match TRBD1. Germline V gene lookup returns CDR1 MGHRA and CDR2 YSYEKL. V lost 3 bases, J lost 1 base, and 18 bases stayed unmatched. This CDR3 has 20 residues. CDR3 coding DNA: TGCGCCAGCAGCCATGTTCCCGGGACAGTGCCCCTTAGGAGCAATCAGCCCCAGCATTTT. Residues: CASSHVPGTVPLRSNQPQHF.

CDR3 DNA: TGTGCCAGCAGGGGACAGGGAAGTCGGGCCTACTACGAGCAGTACTTC. This gives the protein CASRGQGSRAYYEQYF. The genes are TRBV28 and TRBJ2-7, with 9 bases lining up with TRBD1. Per the germline V gene, CDR1 is MDHEN and CDR2 is SYDVKM. V gave up 6 bases and J gave up 3 bases; unmatched junction bases: 12. The CDR3 is 16 residues long. The full variable domain, rest sourced from reference TRBV28 and TRBJ2-7, is DVKVTQSSRYLVKRTGEKVFLECVQDMDHENMFWYRQDPGLGLRLIYFSYDVKMKEKGDIPEGYSVSREKKERFSLILESASTNQTSMYLCASRGQGSRAYYEQYFGPGTRLTVT.

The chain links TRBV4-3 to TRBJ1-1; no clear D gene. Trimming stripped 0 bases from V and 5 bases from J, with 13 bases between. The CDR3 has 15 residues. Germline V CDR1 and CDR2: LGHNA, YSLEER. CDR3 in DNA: TGCGCCAGCAGCCAAGATAAGGGAGAAGGGACTGAAGCTTTCTTT. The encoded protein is CASSQDKGEGTEAFF.

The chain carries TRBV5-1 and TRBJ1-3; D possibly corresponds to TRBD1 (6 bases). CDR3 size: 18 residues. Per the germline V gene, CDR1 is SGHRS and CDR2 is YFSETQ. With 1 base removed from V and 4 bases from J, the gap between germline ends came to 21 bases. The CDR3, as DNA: TGCGCCAGCAGCTTGTTACCCAGGGGTGCCTTGAAAGGAAACACCATATATTTT. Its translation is CASSLLPRGALKGNTIYF.

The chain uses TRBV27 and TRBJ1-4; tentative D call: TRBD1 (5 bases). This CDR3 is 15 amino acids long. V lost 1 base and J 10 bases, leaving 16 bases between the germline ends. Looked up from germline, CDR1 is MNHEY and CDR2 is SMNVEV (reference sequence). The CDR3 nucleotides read TGTGCCAGCAGTTTATTCTTTCCGGGGGGGGGAAAACTGTTTTTT. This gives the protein CASSLFFPGGGKLFF. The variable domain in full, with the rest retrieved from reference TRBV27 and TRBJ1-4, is EAQVTQNPRYLITVTGKKLTVTCSQNMNHEYMSWYRQDPGLGLRQIYYSMNVEVTDKGDVPEGYKVSRKEKRNFPLILESPSPNQTSLYFCASSLFFPGGGKLFFGSGTQLSVL.

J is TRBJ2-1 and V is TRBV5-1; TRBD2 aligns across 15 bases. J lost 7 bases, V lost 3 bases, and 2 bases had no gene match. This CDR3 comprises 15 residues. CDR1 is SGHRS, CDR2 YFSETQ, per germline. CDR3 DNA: TGCGCCAGCAGCTCGGGGACTAGCGGGAGGAATGAGCAGTTCTTC. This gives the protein CASSSGTSGRNEQFF. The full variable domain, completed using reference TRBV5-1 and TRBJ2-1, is KAGVTQTPRYLIKTRGQQVTLSCSPISGHRSVSWYQQTPGQGLQFLFEYFSETQRNKGNFPGRFSGRQFSNSRSEMNVSTLELGDSALYLCASSSGTSGRNEQFFGPGTRLTVL.

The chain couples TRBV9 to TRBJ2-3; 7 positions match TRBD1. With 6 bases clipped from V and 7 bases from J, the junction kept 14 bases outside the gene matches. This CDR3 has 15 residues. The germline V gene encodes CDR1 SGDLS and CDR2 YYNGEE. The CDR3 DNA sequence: TGTGCCAGCACCCCAAAAGACAGGGACAAGTATACGCAGTATTTT. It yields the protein CASTPKDRDKYTQYF. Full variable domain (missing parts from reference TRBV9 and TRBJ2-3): DSGVTQTPKHLITATGQRVTLRCSPRSGDLSVYWYQQSLDQGLQFLIQYYNGEERAKGNILERFSAQQFPDLHSELNLSSLELGDSALYFCASTPKDRDKYTQYFGPGTRLTVL.

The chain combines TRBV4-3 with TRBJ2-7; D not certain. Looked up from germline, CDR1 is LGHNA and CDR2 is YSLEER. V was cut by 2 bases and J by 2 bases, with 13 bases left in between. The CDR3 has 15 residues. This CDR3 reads CASSQIHGATYEQYF. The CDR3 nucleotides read TGCGCCAGCAGCCAAATCCATGGAGCAACCTACGAGCAGTACTTC.

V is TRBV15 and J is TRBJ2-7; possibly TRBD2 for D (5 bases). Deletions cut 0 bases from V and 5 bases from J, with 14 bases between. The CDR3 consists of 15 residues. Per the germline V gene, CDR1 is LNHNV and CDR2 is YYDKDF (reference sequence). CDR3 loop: CATSRDLLVQNEQYF. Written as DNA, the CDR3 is TGTGCCACCAGCAGAGATCTACTAGTACAAAACGAGCAGTACTTC.

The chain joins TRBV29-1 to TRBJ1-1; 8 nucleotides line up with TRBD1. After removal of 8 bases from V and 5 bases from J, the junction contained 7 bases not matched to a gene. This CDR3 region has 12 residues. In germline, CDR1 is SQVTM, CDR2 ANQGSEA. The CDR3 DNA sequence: TGCAGCAGTCGACAGGGGAAGACTGAAGCTTTCTTT. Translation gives CSSRQGKTEAFF.

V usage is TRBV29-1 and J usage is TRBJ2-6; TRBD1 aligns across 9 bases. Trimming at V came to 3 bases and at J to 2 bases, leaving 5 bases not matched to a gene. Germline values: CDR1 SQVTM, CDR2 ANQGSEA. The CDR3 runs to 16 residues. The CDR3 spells CSVEDRGRAGANVLTF. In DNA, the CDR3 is TGCAGCGTTGAGGACAGGGGAAGGGCTGGGGCCAACGTCCTGACTTTC.

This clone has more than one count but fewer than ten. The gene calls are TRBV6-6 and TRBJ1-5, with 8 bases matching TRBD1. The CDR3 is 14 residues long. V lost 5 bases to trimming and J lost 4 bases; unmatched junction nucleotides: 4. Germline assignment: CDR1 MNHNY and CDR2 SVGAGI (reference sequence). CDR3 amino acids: CASSGQGGNQPQHF. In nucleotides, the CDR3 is TGTGCCAGCAGTGGACAGGGTGGGAATCAGCCCCAGCATTTT.

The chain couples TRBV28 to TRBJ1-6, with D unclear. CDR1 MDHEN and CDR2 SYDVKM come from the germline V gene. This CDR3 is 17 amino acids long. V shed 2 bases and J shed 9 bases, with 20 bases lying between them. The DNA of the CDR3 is TGTGCCAGCAGTTTACTCTTGAACAGTGGATTCGGTTCACCCCTCCACTTT. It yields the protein CASSLLLNSGFGSPLHF.

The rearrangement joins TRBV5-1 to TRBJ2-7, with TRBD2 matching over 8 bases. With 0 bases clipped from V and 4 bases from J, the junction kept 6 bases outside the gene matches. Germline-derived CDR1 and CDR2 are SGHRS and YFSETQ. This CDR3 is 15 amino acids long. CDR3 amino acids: CASSLGASGQYEQYF. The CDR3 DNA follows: TGCGCCAGCAGCTTGGGTGCTAGCGGGCAATACGAGCAGTACTTC. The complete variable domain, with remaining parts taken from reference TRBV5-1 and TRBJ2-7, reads KAGVTQTPRYLIKTRGQQVTLSCSPISGHRSVSWYQQTPGQGLQFLFEYFSETQRNKGNFPGRFSGRQFSNSRSEMNVSTLELGDSALYLCASSLGASGQYEQYFGPGTRLTVT.

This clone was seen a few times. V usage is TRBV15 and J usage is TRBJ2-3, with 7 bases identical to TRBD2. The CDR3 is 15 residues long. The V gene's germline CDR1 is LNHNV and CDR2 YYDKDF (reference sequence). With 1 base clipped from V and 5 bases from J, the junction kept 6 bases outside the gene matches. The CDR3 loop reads CATSRVAGAEDTQYF. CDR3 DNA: TGTGCCACCAGCAGAGTGGCGGGAGCTGAAGATACGCAGTATTTT. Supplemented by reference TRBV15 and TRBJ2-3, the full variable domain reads DAMVIQNPRYQVTQFGKPVTLSCSQTLNHNVMYWYQQKSSQAPKLLFHYYDKDFNNEADTPDNFQSRRPNTSFCFLDIRSPGLGDTAMYLCATSRVAGAEDTQYFGPGTRLTVL.

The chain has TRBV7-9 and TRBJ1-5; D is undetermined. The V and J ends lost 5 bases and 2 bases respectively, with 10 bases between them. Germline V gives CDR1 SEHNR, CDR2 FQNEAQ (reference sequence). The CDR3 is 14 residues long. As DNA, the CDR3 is TGTGCCAGCAGCCGAGGAGAGCGCAATCAGCCCCAGCATTTT. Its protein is CASSRGERNQPQHF.

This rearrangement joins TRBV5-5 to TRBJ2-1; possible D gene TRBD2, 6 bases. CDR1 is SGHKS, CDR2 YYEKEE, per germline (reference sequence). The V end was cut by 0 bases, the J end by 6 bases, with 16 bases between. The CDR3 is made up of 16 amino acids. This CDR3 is CASSLVGGSFFNEQFF. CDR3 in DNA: TGTGCCAGCAGCTTGGTCGGAGGGAGTTTCTTCAATGAGCAGTTCTTC.

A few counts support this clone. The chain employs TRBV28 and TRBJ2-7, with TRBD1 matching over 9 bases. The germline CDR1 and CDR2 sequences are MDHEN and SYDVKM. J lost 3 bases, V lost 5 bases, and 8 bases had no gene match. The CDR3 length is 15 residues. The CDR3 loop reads CASSPPGTGHYEQYF. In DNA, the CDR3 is TGTGCCAGCAGTCCCCCCGGGACAGGGCACTACGAGCAGTACTTC.

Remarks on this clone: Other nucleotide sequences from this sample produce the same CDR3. CDR3 DNA sequence: TGTGCCAGCAGTGAGTTGAGCACCGGGGAGCTGTTTTTT. Amino acid sequence: CASSELSTGELFF. The chain is built from TRBV6-1 and TRBJ2-2, with D hard to call. Germline V lookup: CDR1 MNHNS, CDR2 SASEGT. The CDR3 runs to 13 residues. V shed 3 bases and J shed 4 bases, with 6 bases lying between them.

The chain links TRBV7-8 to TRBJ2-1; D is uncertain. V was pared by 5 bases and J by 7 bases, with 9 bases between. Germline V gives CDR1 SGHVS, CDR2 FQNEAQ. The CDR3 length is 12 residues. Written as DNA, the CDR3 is TGTGCCAGCAGCCATCTAGAGAATGAGCAGTTCTTC. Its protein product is CASSHLENEQFF.

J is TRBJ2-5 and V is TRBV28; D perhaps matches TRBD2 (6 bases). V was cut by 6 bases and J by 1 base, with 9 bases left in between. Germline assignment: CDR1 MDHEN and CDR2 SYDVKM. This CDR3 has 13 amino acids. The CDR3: CASRGDSQETQYF. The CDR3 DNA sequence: TGTGCCAGCAGAGGGGACTCCCAAGAGACCCAGTACTTC.

The CDR3 reads CASSWKRAQYF. CDR3 nucleotide sequence: TGTGCCAGCAGCTGGAAGAGGGCCCAGTACTTC. The chain combines TRBV7-9 with TRBJ2-5, with D possibly being TRBD2 (5 bases). The germline V gene has CDR1 SEHNR and CDR2 FQNEAQ (reference sequence). Trimming took off 4 bases at V and 9 bases at J, with 9 bases between the two ends. The CDR3 runs 11 residues. The whole variable domain, filled in from reference TRBV7-9 and TRBJ2-5, reads DTGVSQNPRHKITKRGQNVTFRCDPISEHNRLYWYRQTLGQGPEFLTYFQNEAQLEKSRLLSDRFSAERPKGSFSTLEIQRTEQGDSAMYLCASSWKRAQYFGPGTRLLVL.